This passage covers 15 T cell receptor beta chains from one sample sequenced in a study of blood T cells in healthy people across ages. Next came a second PCR, run for about 7 to 11 cycles, which used a sample-barcoded 5' primer along with a J-beta primer mix. TCRdb re-called the 5' RACE reads with MiXCR, one entry per CDR3 protein. This sample yields 1.4 million or so distinct CDR3 sequences, of which 35% to 45% are seen a single time; about 3.8% belongs to the top ten. The specimen was blood. These receptors were obtained from a woman aged 18-29 years in good health.

This chain connects TRBV9 to TRBJ2-1, with D uncertain. There are 13 residues in the CDR3. In germline, CDR1 is SGDLS, CDR2 YYNGEE. V was pared by 3 bases and J by 7 bases, with 11 bases between. CDR3 in amino acids: CASSATLLNEQFF. In DNA, the CDR3 is TGTGCCAGCAGCGCGACGCTCTTGAATGAGCAGTTCTTC.

The CDR3 DNA sequence: TGTGCCAGCAGCTTAGGACAGGGTGTTGAAGCTTTCTTT. Residues: CASSLGQGVEAFF. This chain uses TRBV7-3 with TRBJ1-1; 8 nucleotides line up with TRBD1. Germline CDR1 is SGHTA and CDR2 is FQGTGA. CDR3 length: 13 amino acids. The V segment lost 2 bases and the J segment 7 bases; nucleotides outside the gene matches: 3.

The V call is TRBV29-1, the J call TRBJ2-7, with 8 bases that match TRBD1. Gene TRBJ2-5 matches the end of the DNA better, so the J call may be wrong. Looked up from germline, CDR1 is SQVTM and CDR2 is ANQGSEA. The CDR3 totals 14 residues. CDR3 in DNA: TGCAGCGTTGAACGGGACAGGAGACAAGAGACCCAGTACTTC. Its protein product is CSVERDRRQETQYF.

This chain links TRBV29-1 with TRBJ2-7, with TRBD2 matching over 9 bases. This CDR3 comprises 14 residues. The germline V gene encodes CDR1 SQVTM and CDR2 ANQGSEA. Germline trimming cut 1 base from V and 5 bases from J; bases unmatched to any gene: 6. In DNA form, the CDR3 reads TGCAGCGTTGAAGGGCGGGAGGGCCCAGACGAGCAGTACTTC. Protein: CSVEGREGPDEQYF.

V is TRBV12-1 and J is TRBJ1-1. TRBV12-1 is marked as a pseudogene. The length of the CDR3 is 14 residues. CDR3 residues: CASSFQRLNTEAFF. CDR3 bases: TGTGCCAGCAGCTTCCAACGGCTGAACACTGAAGCTTTCTTT.

The chain has TRBV7-2 and TRBJ2-3; D tentatively fits TRBD1 or TRBD2 (5 bases each). The CDR3 contains 17 residues. Germline CDR1 is SGHTA and CDR2 is FQGNSA. Trimming took off 1 base at V and 4 bases at J, with 18 bases between the two ends. The CDR3 DNA reads TGTACCAGCAGCTTAGATCTGGGACGAATTCTTCCAGATACGCAGTATTTT. Its translation is CTSSLDLGRILPDTQYF.

The chain is built from TRBV20-1 and TRBJ2-3, with 12 bases matching TRBD2. V dropped 6 bases and J dropped 8; count of bases not matched to a gene: 9. The CDR3 totals 14 residues. CDR1 is DFQATT and CDR2 is SNEGSKA in the germline V gene (reference sequence). CDR3 nucleotides: TGCAGTGCAGGACTAGCGGGGCGAGGAGGTACGCAGTATTTT. This gives the protein CSAGLAGRGGTQYF.

The sample holds a few counts of this clonotype. The gene calls are TRBV12-3 or TRBV12-4 and TRBJ2-7, with a tentative D call TRBD1 (5 bases). The CDR3 length is 13 residues. Trimming removed 2 bases from V and 6 bases from J, with 11 bases in between. CDR3 in DNA: TGTGCCAGCAGTTTATTTCAGGGTCTCGAGCAGTACTTC. Translated, it gives CASSLFQGLEQYF.

The chain has TRBV6-2 or TRBV6-3 and TRBJ2-4; D is possibly TRBD1 (6 bases). The assigned J gene may be wrong: the sequence end matches TRBJ2-7 better. This CDR3 is 15 amino acids long. Germline CDR1 MNHEY, CDR2 SVGEGT. The CDR3, as DNA: TGTGCCAGCACACCTCAGACAGGCCGTTACTACGAGCAGTACTTC. Its protein product is CASTPQTGRYYEQYF.

This chain links TRBV5-1 with TRBJ1-2; TRBD1 aligns across 7 bases. From germline, CDR1 is SGHRS and CDR2 YFSETQ. There are 14 residues in the CDR3. The V and J ends lost 2 bases and 5 bases, in that order; junction bases with no gene match: 6. The CDR3 region is CASSFEGAGYGYTF. DNA for the CDR3: TGCGCCAGCAGCTTCGAGGGGGCAGGTTATGGCTACACCTTC.

V is TRBV5-1 and J is TRBJ2-5; TRBD2 might be the D (6 bases). The assigned J gene may be wrong: the sequence end matches TRBJ2-7 better. Per the germline V gene, CDR1 is SGHRS and CDR2 is YFSETQ. This CDR3 has 15 amino acids. In DNA, the CDR3 is TGCGCCAGCAGCCTAGGTGGCGGGAACTCCTACGAGCAGTACTTC. This codes for CASSLGGGNSYEQYF.

V is TRBV4-1 and J is TRBJ1-1; D not certain. This CDR3 contains 15 residues. V was shortened by 3 bases and J by 0 bases, with 11 bases between the two germline ends. Germline loops: CDR1 MGHRA, CDR2 YSYEKL. The chain's CDR3 is CASSHPHGMNTEAFF. CDR3 in DNA: TGCGCCAGCAGCCACCCTCACGGGATGAACACTGAAGCTTTCTTT.

This clonotype was observed at least ten times. The chain links TRBV5-1 to TRBJ1-1; D remains unclear. CDR3 length: 17 residues. With 0 bases removed from V and 4 bases from J, the gap between germline ends came to 19 bases. The germline V gene encodes CDR1 SGHRS and CDR2 YFSETQ. The CDR3 protein is CASSLAEGAASGTEAFF. In nucleotides, the CDR3 is TGCGCCAGCAGCTTGGCCGAGGGAGCGGCTTCGGGCACTGAAGCTTTCTTT.

J is TRBJ1-4 and V is TRBV20-1, with 8 bases identical to TRBD1. J gave up 8 bases and V 5 bases, and 7 bases lay outside the gene matches. The germline gives CDR1 DFQATT, CDR2 SNEGSKA (reference sequence). CDR3 length equals 13 residues. CDR3 nucleotide sequence: TGCAGTGCTGGACAGGGAGATAGAGAAAAACTGTTTTTT. It is translated as CSAGQGDREKLFF.

V gene TRBV27 combines with J gene TRBJ2-2; 8 bases map to TRBD1. V gave up 7 bases and J gave up 9 bases; unmatched junction bases: 13. This CDR3 contains 15 residues. Germline V gene data show CDR1 as MNHEY and CDR2 as SMNVEV (reference sequence). The CDR3 DNA reads as TGTGCCAGCAAAGATCGACAGGGGCCAACATGGGAGCTGTTTTTT. This translates into CASKDRQGPTWELFF.